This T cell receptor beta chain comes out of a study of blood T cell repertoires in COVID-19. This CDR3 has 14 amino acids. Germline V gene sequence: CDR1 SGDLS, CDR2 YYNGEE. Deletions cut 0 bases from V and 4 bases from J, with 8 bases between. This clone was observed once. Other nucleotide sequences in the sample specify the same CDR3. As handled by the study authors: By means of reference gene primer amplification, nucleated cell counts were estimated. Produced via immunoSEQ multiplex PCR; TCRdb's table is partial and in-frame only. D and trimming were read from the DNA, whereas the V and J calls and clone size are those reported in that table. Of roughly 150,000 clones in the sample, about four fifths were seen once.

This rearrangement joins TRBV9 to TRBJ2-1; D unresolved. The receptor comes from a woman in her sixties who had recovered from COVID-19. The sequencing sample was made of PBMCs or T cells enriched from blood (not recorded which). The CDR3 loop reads CASSVGGSYNEQFF. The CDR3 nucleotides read TGTGCCAGCAGCGTAGGTGGTAGTTACAATGAGCAGTTCTTC.